This T cell receptor (beta chain) is from a study of T-cell memory formation after mild COVID-19. Study-level background: TCR clusters were mostly confined to one donor each. Study results and limitations: The study found contracting CD4+ clones mainly in CM and EM and contracting CD8+ clones in EMRA. Pre-infection memory carried some responding clones, suggesting that cross-reactive memory joined.

MiXCR was run by TCRdb on the 5' RACE reads, yielding one entry per CDR3 protein. The sample lists approximately 560,000 distinct CDR3 sequences; around a sixth were seen once. This CDR3 contains 15 residues. V shed 4 bases and J shed 6 bases, with 16 bases lying between them. Germline CDR1 and CDR2: MGHRA and YSYEKL. This clonotype was found a few times. What it binds is unknown. The sequence came from an adult woman who had mild COVID-19 (a few samples of this study predate the infection). Cell type and time point are not known. Sequences were obtained from PBMCs or a T cell subset sorted from them (not recorded which). The V gene is TRBV4-1, the J gene TRBJ1-5, with D hard to call. The CDR3 nucleotides are TGCGCCAGCAGCCCTATGCGAGGTGAGCGTCAGCCCCAGCATTTT. Translation: CASSPMRGERQPQHF.